This T cell receptor (beta chain) was captured by sequencing in a study of T cell clones after liver transplantation. Whole-study context: A pre-transplant mixed lymphocyte reaction with TCRbeta sequencing defined graft-donor-reactive clones followed in post-transplant blood.

Sequencing used immunoSEQ multiplex PCR; TCRdb keeps in-frame clones, though not all of them. The sample carries about 78,000 clones, roughly 80% recorded once. This CDR3 is 11 amino acids long. Germline CDR1 reads MDHEN; CDR2 reads SYDVKM. The trim removed 3 bases at V and 14 bases at J, leaving 4 bases unmatched. Thawed unstimulated PBMCs were FACS-sorted by CD3, CD4 and CD8 into two populations. The receptor was isolated from a human donor who received a liver transplant. The sequencing used CD4+ T cells from blood, collected before liver transplant. The rearrangement links TRBV28 to TRBJ1-2; TRBD1 aligns across 9 bases. The CDR3 region is CASSFRTGETF. CDR3 nucleotide sequence: TGTGCCAGCAGTTTTCGGACAGGGGAAACCTTC.